These 16 T cell receptor beta chains were all obtained from the same sample, sequenced in a study of blood T cell repertoires in COVID-19. The table came from immunoSEQ multiplex PCR; TCRdb's copy has only in-frame clones and leaves some out. The sample includes over 120,000 clones, 80% to 90% of them seen just once. Sequencing was performed on peripheral blood. The receptors were gathered from a man aged 60 to 69 with active or convalescent COVID-19.

This clone was seen only a few times. Additional DNA sequences in this sample encode the identical CDR3. This chain joins TRBV28 and TRBJ1-4; 8 bases fit TRBD1. CDR3 length: 14 residues. Germline values: CDR1 MDHEN, CDR2 SYDVKM. V shed 2 bases, J shed 8 bases, and the junction held 4 bases outside the gene matches. The CDR3 here is CASSLGRGREKLFF. Written as DNA, the CDR3 is TGTGCCAGCAGTTTAGGCAGGGGGCGGGAAAAACTGTTTTTT.

The genes are TRBV9 and TRBJ2-5, with D maybe TRBD2 (5 bases). The CDR3 loop spans 18 amino acids. V was cut by 4 bases and J by 0 bases, with 22 bases left in between. Germline-derived CDR1 and CDR2 are SGDLS and YYNGEE. In DNA form, the CDR3 reads TGTGCCAGCAGCTTAGAGCATCGGGGTACCCCGTACCAAGAGACCCAGTACTTC. Its protein product is CASSLEHRGTPYQETQYF.

This clone was picked up one time. The chain is built from TRBV9 and TRBJ2-1; 7 nucleotides agree with TRBD2. V lost 7 bases and J lost 0; bases outside the gene matches: 7. Per the germline V gene, CDR1 is SGDLS and CDR2 is YYNGEE. The CDR3 is 15 residues long. CDR3 residues: CASGRSGVSYNEQFF. DNA of the CDR3: TGTGCCAGCGGCCGAAGCGGGGTCTCCTACAATGAGCAGTTCTTC.

The chain has TRBV11-2 and TRBJ1-2; TRBD1 might be the D (5 bases). Germline CDR1 is SGHAT and CDR2 is FQNNGV. The V gene lost 3 bases and the J gene lost 7 bases, with 12 bases spanning the gap. This CDR3 is built from 13 residues. CDR3 nucleotide sequence: TGTGCCAGCAGCTTCTCAGGGCTCAGTGGCTACACCTTC. It yields the protein CASSFSGLSGYTF.

This rearrangement joins TRBV27 to TRBJ1-1, with a tentative D call TRBD1 (5 bases). The CDR3 totals 14 residues. The V and J ends lost 6 bases and 3 bases respectively, with 14 bases between them. From germline, CDR1 is MNHEY and CDR2 SMNVEV (reference sequence). CDR3 residues: CASSLRVRDTEAFF. CDR3 bases: TGTGCCAGCAGCCTCAGGGTTCGAGACACTGAAGCTTTCTTT.

The rearrangement links TRBV7-2 to TRBJ1-1; no firm D call. The germline CDR1 and CDR2 sequences are SGHTA and FQGNSA. The CDR3 loop spans 15 amino acids. The V and J ends lost 2 bases and 0 bases respectively, with 10 bases between them. Here the CDR3 reads CASSLQHRVNTEAFF. CDR3 DNA sequence: TGTGCCAGCAGCTTACAGCACAGAGTGAACACTGAAGCTTTCTTT.

This clone was seen a handful of times. The chain couples TRBV5-6 to TRBJ2-1; 10 bases map to TRBD2. Trimming took 3 bases from V and 0 from J; bases not matched to a gene: 9. CDR1 and CDR2 from the germline V gene are SGHDT and YYEEEE. The CDR3 length is 18 residues. CDR3 nucleotide sequence: TGTGCCAGCAGCTCGGCTAGCGGGAGAGAAGGCTCCTACAATGAGCAGTTCTTC. Amino acids: CASSSASGREGSYNEQFF.

This clone was counted ten times or more. This rearrangement joins TRBV19 to TRBJ2-1; 16 nucleotides align to TRBD2. The junction had 13 bases not matched to a gene; V was cut back by 5 bases and J by 12 bases. The germline V gene has CDR1 LNHDA and CDR2 SQIVND (reference sequence). This CDR3 has 17 amino acids. The CDR3 loop reads CASSPGLAGGPRVGQFF. CDR3 sequence (DNA): TGTGCCAGTAGTCCGGGACTAGCGGGAGGGCCCCGTGTAGGGCAGTTCTTC.

The V gene is TRBV10-2, the J gene TRBJ1-1, with 8 bases matching TRBD1. CDR1 and CDR2 from the germline V gene are WSHSY and SAAADI. V was clipped by 6 bases and J by 1 base; unmatched bases: 10. The CDR3 covers 16 residues. CDR3 in DNA: TGCGCCAGCAGATTATTACAGGACAGGGCGAACACTGAAGCTTTCTTT. Its protein is CASRLLQDRANTEAFF.

This clone was counted a single time. The V call is TRBV30, the J call TRBJ2-7; a weak D match, TRBD1 (6 bases). In germline, CDR1 is GTSNPN, CDR2 SVGIG (reference sequence). The V and J ends lost 6 bases and 0 bases respectively, with 9 bases between them. The CDR3 is 12 amino acids. The CDR3: CACVDSSYEQYV. Here the CDR3 DNA reads TGTGCCTGTGTGGACAGCTCCTACGAGCAGTACGTC.

V gene TRBV6-2 or TRBV6-3 combines with J gene TRBJ2-1, with D tentatively TRBD2 (5 bases). The CDR3 is 17 residues long. Germline CDR1 is MNHEY and CDR2 is SVGEGT. The ends were cut back, 2 bases at V and 9 bases at J, with 23 bases in the middle. This chain's CDR3 is CASSYLYSERSEGEQFF. CDR3 coding DNA: TGTGCCAGCAGTTACCTGTACTCCGAACGGTCCGAGGGTGAGCAGTTCTTC.

The chain combines TRBV7-9 with TRBJ2-5; D is undetermined. Germline CDR1 is SEHNR and CDR2 is FQNEAQ (reference sequence). With 0 bases removed from V and 2 bases from J, the gap between germline ends came to 7 bases. The CDR3 length is 14 residues. This chain's CDR3 is CASSLADGQETQYF. The CDR3, as DNA: TGTGCCAGCAGCTTAGCAGACGGGCAAGAGACCCAGTACTTC.

V is TRBV6-2 or TRBV6-3 and J is TRBJ1-2; no definite D call. Trimming removed 6 bases at V and 6 bases at J, with 8 bases between. Looked up from germline, CDR1 is MNHEY and CDR2 is SVGEGT. The CDR3 runs to 11 residues. In DNA form, the CDR3 reads TGTGCCAGCAGCGAGTTGAATGGCTACACCTTC. Its translation: CASSELNGYTF.

The V and J genes are TRBV6-5 and TRBJ1-5; D ambiguous. V was pared by 0 bases and J by 0 bases, with 6 bases between. This CDR3 spans 15 amino acids. The germline V gene encodes CDR1 MNHEY and CDR2 SVGAGI. DNA of the CDR3: TGTGCCAGCAGTTACTCGAGTTATAGCAATCAGCCCCAGCATTTT. The encoded protein is CASSYSSYSNQPQHF.

The chain recombines TRBV7-9 with TRBJ1-1, with 9 nucleotides matching TRBD1. The CDR3 is 14 residues long. Trimming cost V 5 bases and J 4 bases; bases outside gene matches: 5. The V gene's germline CDR1 is SEHNR and CDR2 FQNEAQ (reference sequence). The CDR3 is CASSIQGARTEAFF. In DNA, the CDR3 is TGTGCCAGCAGCATACAGGGGGCCCGCACTGAAGCTTTCTTT.

This clone was seen a handful of times. The rearrangement links TRBV6-5 to TRBJ1-6; no definite D call. Germline lookup yields CDR1 MNHEY and CDR2 SVGAGI. The length of the CDR3 is 13 residues. V was cut by 5 bases and J by 6 bases, with 8 bases left in between. CDR3 DNA: TGTGCCAGCAGTAAAAGAGCTAATTCACCCCTCCACTTT. Its protein product is CASSKRANSPLHF.